This T cell receptor (beta chain) was recorded in a study of cytomegalovirus exposure and HLA in healthy donors. 60 Vbeta and 13 Jbeta primers were used in PCR. Some clones are missing from TCRdb's copy, which holds only in-frame ones; the method was immunoSEQ multiplex PCR. Here the sample table reports about 62,000 clones. Findings and limits, study-wide: Analyses of presence/absence relied on an assumption of roughly uniform sequencing depth across donors. Across HLA loci, a later analysis found differing TCR association rates, with DRB1 most and HLA-C fewest.

With respect to this clone: Its antigen is currently unknown.

Sequencing input: PBMCs. This sequence was found in a man aged 30 to 39 in good health and CMV-seropositive.

The CDR3 loop is CASSIGTDYEQYF. DNA for the CDR3: TGTGCCAGCAGCATCGGGACAGACTACGAGCAGTACTTC. V gene TRBV7-9 combines with J gene TRBJ2-7; 7 positions match TRBD1. The ends lost 5 bases at V and 3 bases at J; junction bases unmatched: 4. CDR1 and CDR2 from the germline V gene are SEHNR and FQNEAQ (reference sequence). This CDR3 comprises 13 residues.